The 10 T cell receptor beta chains in this list originate from one sample, sequenced in a study of T cell clonality in common variable immunodeficiency. Here immunoSEQ multiplex PCR was the method, and the copy in TCRdb shows in-frame clones only, minus some. The sample shows about 31,000 clones, none of them appearing just once. What was sequenced was peripheral blood mononuclear cells. The receptors stem from a person aged 18 to 70 in good health.

This clone was observed a few times. The sequence runs out 3 residues before the end of the CDR3; the remainder is reconstructed from the germline J gene. The chain couples TRBV10-3 to TRBJ2-7; 7 positions agree with TRBD1. The CDR3 covers 15 residues. Trimming took 0 bases from V and 2 from J; bases not matched to a gene: 4. CDR1 ENHRY and CDR2 SYGVKD come from the germline V gene. Here the CDR3 reads CAISESRGLAYEQYF. The sequenced part of the CDR3 DNA is TGTGCCATCAGTGAGTCGAGGGGGCTGGCCTACGAG.

This clone was counted many times. Read coverage stops 3 residues before the CDR3 terminus; the germline J gene supplies the remainder. V is TRBV11-2 and J is TRBJ2-3, with D tentatively TRBD1 or TRBD2 (5 bases each). The CDR3 sequence is 15 residues long. Germline lookup yields CDR1 SGHAT and CDR2 FQNNGV. V lost 5 bases and J lost 0, with 12 bases in between. CDR3 protein: CASSGQGSSTDTQYF. The DNA read from the CDR3 is TGTGCCAGCAGCGGACAAGGGAGTAGCACAGATACG.

The sample holds many counts of this clone. The CDR3 spells CASSIAMAGAGDTQYF. The CDR3 DNA, read in part, is TGTGCCAGTAGTATAGCAATGGCGGGGGCTGGAGATACG. V usage is TRBV19 and J usage is TRBJ2-3; possible D gene TRBD2, 7 bases. Sequencing ends 3 residues short of the CDR3 end; the germline J gene provides the rest. The CDR3 runs 16 residues. Germline V gene sequence: CDR1 LNHDA, CDR2 SQIVND (reference sequence). V was clipped by 1 base and J by 5 bases, with 16 bases between them.

In this sample, this clone turned up a few times. Read sequence stops 3 residues before the CDR3 end, and the germline J gene provides the missing end. This rearrangement joins TRBV20-1 to TRBJ2-1; 7 bases map to TRBD2. The ends lost 8 bases at V and 4 bases at J; junction bases unmatched: 11. Per germline, CDR1 DFQATT and CDR2 SNEGSKA (reference sequence). This CDR3 comprises 14 residues. The sequenced CDR3 bases are TGCAGTCCAATCGGACCAGCGGGATACAATGAG. Translated, it gives CSPIGPAGYNE. In full, the CDR3 reads CSPIGPAGYNEQFF.

This clone has ten or more counts. The read stops 3 residues short of the end of the CDR3; the missing end is completed from the germline J gene. This rearrangement joins TRBV7-7 to TRBJ2-4; 7 bases fit TRBD1. This CDR3 is 16 amino acids long. The germline CDR1 and CDR2 sequences are SSHAT and FNYEAQ (reference sequence). V gave up 6 bases and J gave up 1 base; unmatched junction bases: 9. This CDR3 reads CASRLNRGLAKNIQYF. CDR3 bases read: TGTGCCAGCAGACTGAACAGGGGTTTGGCCAAAAACATT.

This clone was counted at least ten times. Sequencing ends 3 residues short of the CDR3 end; the germline J gene provides the rest. The chain is built from TRBV14 and TRBJ2-3; D unclear. V was trimmed by 4 bases and J by 1 base, leaving 6 bases between them. The CDR3 covers 13 residues. Germline lookup yields CDR1 SGHDN and CDR2 FVKESK. Incomplete CDR3 DNA: TGTGCCAGCAGCCGGCAGGGCACAGATACG. Translating it yields CASSRQGTDT. The CDR3 reads in full as CASSRQGTDTQYF.

This clone was found many times. The read gets to within 3 residues of the CDR3 end, and the germline J gene fills in the rest. The chain joins TRBV20-1 to TRBJ2-3, with D perhaps matching TRBD2 (6 bases). V was trimmed by 3 bases and J by 0 bases, leaving 16 bases between them. The CDR3 has 16 residues. CDR1 is DFQATT and CDR2 is SNEGSKA in the germline V gene (reference sequence). The CDR3 loop reads CSARVNSGYSTDTQYF. The CDR3 DNA, read in part, is TGCAGTGCTAGGGTTAATAGCGGCTACAGCACAGATACG.

This clone has ten or more counts. The CDR3 end lies 3 residues beyond the end of the read and is filled in from the germline J gene. The chain uses TRBV7-9 and TRBJ1-2, with 7 bases fitting TRBD1. The CDR3 has 12 amino acids. CDR1 and CDR2 from the germline V gene are SEHNR and FQNEAQ (reference sequence). This chain's CDR3 is CASSLRGYGYTF. The part of the CDR3 DNA that was read is TGTGCCAGCAGCCTCAGGGGGTACGGC.

This clone came up many times. The read falls 3 residues short of the CDR3 end, and the missing part is taken from the germline J gene. This chain uses TRBV7-9 with TRBJ2-7; D not resolved. Germline V lookup: CDR1 SEHNR, CDR2 FQNEAQ (reference sequence). The CDR3 consists of 13 residues. With 0 bases removed from V and 6 bases from J, the gap between germline ends came to 9 bases. CDR3 region: CASSLAERVEQYF. Partial CDR3 DNA: TGTGCCAGCAGCTTAGCGGAACGGGTCGAG.

Turning to this clone: Read sequence stops 3 residues before the CDR3 end, and the germline J gene provides the missing end. The V call is TRBV19, the J call TRBJ1-4, with D unclear. The CDR3 length is 13 residues. Germline CDR1 is LNHDA and CDR2 is SQIVND (reference sequence). This CDR3 is CATSFAGNSPLFF. The CDR3 DNA, read in part, is TGTGCCACCTCGTTTGCGGGGAATTCACCA.